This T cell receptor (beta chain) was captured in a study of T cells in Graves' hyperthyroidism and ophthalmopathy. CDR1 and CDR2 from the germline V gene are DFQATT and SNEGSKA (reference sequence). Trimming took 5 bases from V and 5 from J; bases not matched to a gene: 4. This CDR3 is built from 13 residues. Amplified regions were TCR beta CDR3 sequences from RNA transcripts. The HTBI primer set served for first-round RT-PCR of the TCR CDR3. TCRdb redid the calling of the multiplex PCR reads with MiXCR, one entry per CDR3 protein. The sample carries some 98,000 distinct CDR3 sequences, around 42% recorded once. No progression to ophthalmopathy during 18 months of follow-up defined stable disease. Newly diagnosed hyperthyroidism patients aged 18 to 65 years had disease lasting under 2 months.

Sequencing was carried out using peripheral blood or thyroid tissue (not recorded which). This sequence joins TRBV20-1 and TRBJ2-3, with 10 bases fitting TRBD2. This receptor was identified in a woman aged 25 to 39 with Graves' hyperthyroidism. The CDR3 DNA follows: TGCAGTGCTGACCTAGCGGGAGTAGATACGCAGTATTTT. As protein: CSADLAGVDTQYF.